This T cell receptor beta chain came from a study of blood T cell repertoires in COVID-19. Study context: COVID-19 samples from acute and convalescent phases originated in the United States, Italy and Spain. Sources were T cells, B-cell-depleted T cells, or PBMCs; the material itself was cDNA or gDNA.

Measured with immunoSEQ multiplex PCR; TCRdb has only the in-frame clones, and not every one. The sample yields about 200,000 clones, around 87% seen once. J gave up 5 bases and V 6 bases, and 12 bases lay outside the gene matches. The CDR3 loop spans 15 amino acids. Germline V lookup: CDR1 MNHEY, CDR2 SVGAGI. The sequence came from a man aged 60 to 69 who had recovered from COVID-19. Material for sequencing was peripheral blood. The chain links TRBV6-5 to TRBJ1-2, with 7 positions matching TRBD1. The CDR3: CASSPGAGGIYGYTF. CDR3 nucleotides: TGTGCCAGCAGCCCAGGGGCAGGGGGTATATATGGCTACACCTTC.